The next 10 T cell receptor beta chains were all read from a single sample in a study of long-term antiretroviral therapy in people with HIV. Sequencing used immunoSEQ v3.0 at survey level. Only in-frame clones appear in the TCRdb table, and some are missing; sequencing was by immunoSEQ multiplex PCR. Of 15,000 or so clones in the sample, 79% were seen once. The starting material was unsorted PBMCs, obtained at the start of antiretroviral therapy. The receptors shown here come from a man aged 30-40 years with HIV.

The CDR3 loop reads CASSSGDSYPYGYTF. CDR3 DNA: TGTGCCAGCAGTTCTGGGGACAGTTACCCTTATGGCTACACCTTC. The J gene is TRBJ1-2, the V gene TRBV28; 7 nucleotides agree with TRBD1. This CDR3 contains 15 residues. J lost 5 bases, V lost 4 bases, and 10 bases had no gene match. In germline, CDR1 is MDHEN, CDR2 SYDVKM.

V gene TRBV4-1 combines with J gene TRBJ1-5, with 7 bases lining up with TRBD1. Germline CDR1 and CDR2: MGHRA and YSYEKL. CDR3 size: 15 residues. V was pared by 3 bases and J by 5 bases, with 7 bases of the junction left unmatched. DNA of the CDR3: TGCGCCAGCAGCCAGCAGGGGGTCTGGGATCAGCCCCAGCATTTT. This sequence encodes CASSQQGVWDQPQHF.

This rearrangement joins TRBV5-1 to TRBJ2-7, with TRBD2 identical over 12 bases. The CDR3 has 15 amino acids. The germline CDR1 and CDR2 sequences are SGHRS and YFSETQ. Trimming at V came to 2 bases and at J to 4 bases, leaving 4 bases not matched to a gene. The CDR3 region has the DNA TGCGCCAGCAGCTTCTCGACTAGCGGGGGATACGAGCAGTACTTC. Its protein is CASSFSTSGGYEQYF. The full variable domain, rest sourced from reference TRBV5-1 and TRBJ2-7, is KAGVTQTPRYLIKTRGQQVTLSCSPISGHRSVSWYQQTPGQGLQFLFEYFSETQRNKGNFPGRFSGRQFSNSRSEMNVSTLELGDSALYLCASSFSTSGGYEQYFGPGTRLTVT.

The J gene is TRBJ2-2, the V gene TRBV29-1; perhaps D is TRBD1 or TRBD2 (6 bases each). Trimming cost V 6 bases and J 7 bases, with 21 bases left between them. Germline assignment: CDR1 SQVTM and CDR2 ANQGSEA. There are 15 residues in the CDR3. The CDR3 DNA sequence: TGCAGCGTCCCACTGGGGGCGGGACAATTCGGGGAGCTGTTTTTT. Amino acids: CSVPLGAGQFGELFF.

This sequence joins TRBV7-8 and TRBJ1-5; the D is unclear. Germline V gene lookup returns CDR1 SGHVS and CDR2 FQNEAQ. With 1 base removed from V and 7 bases from J, the gap between germline ends came to 11 bases. This CDR3 has 14 amino acids. This CDR3 reads CASSLVTEKQPQHF. Here the CDR3 DNA reads TGTGCCAGCAGCTTAGTTACAGAGAAACAGCCCCAGCATTTT.

This clone was picked up one time. The gene calls are TRBV5-1 and TRBJ2-3; D possibly corresponds to TRBD1 (6 bases). The germline gives CDR1 SGHRS, CDR2 YFSETQ. The CDR3 is 16 amino acids. The ends were cut back, 4 bases at V and 3 bases at J, with 18 bases in the middle. Here the CDR3 DNA reads TGCGCCAGCAGCAGAGTGGGACAAGCGTCGACAGATACGCAGTATTTT. This encodes CASSRVGQASTDTQYF.

This clone has a single count. The rearrangement links TRBV5-1 to TRBJ2-3; possibly TRBD2 for D (5 bases). Per the germline V gene, CDR1 is SGHRS and CDR2 is YFSETQ. Trimming left V 7 bases short and J 4 bases short, with 13 bases between. The CDR3 extends over 13 amino acids. The CDR3: CASGSPRADTQYF. The CDR3, as DNA: TGCGCCAGCGGGAGCCCTAGGGCAGATACGCAGTATTTT.

The rearrangement uses TRBV19 and TRBJ1-6; tentative D call: TRBD1 (6 bases). This CDR3 comprises 15 residues. V gave up 1 base and J gave up 11 bases, with 15 bases separating them. Germline V gene lookup returns CDR1 LNHDA and CDR2 SQIVND (reference sequence). The CDR3, as DNA: TGTGCCAGTAGTATAGGTGGCAGGGGATACGCACCCCTCCACTTT. This translates into CASSIGGRGYAPLHF.

CDR3 DNA: TGTGCCAGCAGAGCCGACGTTTCAAGGGGTTCACCCCTCCACTTT. This sequence encodes CASRADVSRGSPLHF. V usage is TRBV2 and J usage is TRBJ1-6; perhaps TRBD1 as D (5 bases). Germline values: CDR1 SNHLY, CDR2 FYNNEI. V gave up 6 bases and J gave up 9 bases, with 18 bases separating them. CDR3 length: 15 amino acids.

This chain joins TRBV28 and TRBJ1-1, with unresolved D. Germline CDR1 and CDR2: MDHEN and SYDVKM. V was pared by 5 bases and J by 5 bases, with 18 bases between. The CDR3 spans 15 residues. Here the CDR3 reads CASSPVPGGRTEAFF. In DNA, the CDR3 is TGTGCCAGCAGTCCCGTACCGGGAGGGAGGACTGAAGCTTTCTTT.